A selection of T cell receptor beta chains follows, all from one sample in a study of cytomegalovirus exposure and HLA in healthy donors. Generated by immunoSEQ multiplex PCR, the TCRdb table keeps only in-frame clones and is missing some. The table records about 210,000 clones, around 79% of them present only once. The specimen was PBMCs. The receptors were sampled from a male donor in good health and CMV-seronegative. Each CDR3 is given with its conserved first and last residue. D genes are given only for firm matches. Size is stated for part of the rows, as once, few or many counts, or as a class when the clone is expanded.

size	length	V	D	J	CDR3	DNA
.	15	TRBV7-6	TRBD1	TRBJ2-5	CASSRVGQGGETQYF	TGTGCCAGCAGCCGAGTCGGACAGGGAGGAGAGACCCAGTACTTC
.	17	TRBV2	TRBD2	TRBJ2-5	CASRPTLLAGVGETQYF	TGTGCCAGCAGGCCAACCTTACTAGCGGGAGTAGGAGAGACCCAGTACTTC
.	15	TRBV6-5	TRBD1	TRBJ1-1	CASTLGGQGNTEAFF	TGTGCCAGCACCCTAGGGGGACAGGGGAACACTGAAGCTTTCTTT
.	20	TRBV4-3	TRBD2	TRBJ2-3	CASSHRLAGGTDVRTDTQYF	TGCGCCAGCAGCCATCGACTAGCGGGGGGAACCGACGTTCGCACAGATACGCAGTATTTT
.	13	TRBV19	TRBD1	TRBJ1-2	CAILGQGNYGYTF	TGTGCCATTCTGGGACAGGGCAACTATGGCTACACCTTC
.	14	TRBV7-2	.	TRBJ2-3	CASSALLGTYTQYF	TGTGCCAGCAGCGCCCTACTAGGGACTTATACGCAGTATTTT
.	15	TRBV7-9	.	TRBJ1-1	CASSLLTGKNTEAFF	TGTGCCAGCAGCTTACTCACAGGGAAAAACACTGAAGCTTTCTTT
once	16	TRBV4-3	TRBD2	TRBJ2-3	CASSPGTSGVGDTQYF	TGCGCCAGCAGCCCGGGGACTAGCGGGGTAGGAGATACGCAGTATTTT
.	14	TRBV28	TRBD1	TRBJ2-2	CASSRDSNTGELFF	TGTGCCAGCAGCCGGGACAGTAACACCGGGGAGCTGTTTTTT
.	15	TRBV11-1	TRBD2	TRBJ2-7	CASTWPSGGWDEQYF	TGTGCCAGCACCTGGCCTAGCGGGGGCTGGGACGAGCAGTACTTC
.	18	TRBV28	.	TRBJ2-7	CASSFFGQVGGGTYEQYF	TGTGCCAGCAGTTTTTTTGGACAGGTGGGTGGGGGGACCTACGAGCAGTACTTC
.	12	TRBV30	.	TRBJ2-2	CAWSRGTGELFF	TGTGCCTGGAGTCGAGGAACCGGGGAGCTGTTTTTT
.	14	TRBV28	TRBD2	TRBJ2-7	CASSLSSGGMQQYF	TGTGCCAGCAGTTTAAGCTCGGGGGGAATGCAGCAGTACTTC